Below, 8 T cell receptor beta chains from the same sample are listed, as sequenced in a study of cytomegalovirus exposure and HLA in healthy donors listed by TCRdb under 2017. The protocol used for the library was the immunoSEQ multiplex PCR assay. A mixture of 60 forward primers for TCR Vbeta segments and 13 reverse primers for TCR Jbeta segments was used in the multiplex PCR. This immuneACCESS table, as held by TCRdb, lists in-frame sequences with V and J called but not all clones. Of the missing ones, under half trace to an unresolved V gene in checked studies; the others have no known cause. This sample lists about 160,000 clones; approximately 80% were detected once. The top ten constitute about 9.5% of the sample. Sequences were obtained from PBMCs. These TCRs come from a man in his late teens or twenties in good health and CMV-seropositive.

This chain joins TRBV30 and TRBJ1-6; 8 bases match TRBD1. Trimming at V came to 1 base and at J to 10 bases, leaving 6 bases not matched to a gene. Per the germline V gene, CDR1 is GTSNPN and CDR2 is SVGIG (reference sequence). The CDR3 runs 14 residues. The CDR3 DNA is TGTGCCTGGAGTGCGGACAGGGTTAAATCACCCCTCCACTTT. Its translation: CAWSADRVKSPLHF.

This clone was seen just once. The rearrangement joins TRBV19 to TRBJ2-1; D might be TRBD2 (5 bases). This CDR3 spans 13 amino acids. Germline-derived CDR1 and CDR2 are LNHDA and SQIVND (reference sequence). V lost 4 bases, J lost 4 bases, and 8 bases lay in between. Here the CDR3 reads CASSTGGYNEQFF. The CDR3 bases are TGTGCCAGTAGTACCGGCGGGTACAATGAGCAGTTCTTC.

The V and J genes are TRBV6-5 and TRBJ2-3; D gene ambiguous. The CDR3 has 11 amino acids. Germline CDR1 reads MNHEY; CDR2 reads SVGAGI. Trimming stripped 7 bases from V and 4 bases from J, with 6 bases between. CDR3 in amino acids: CASTGSDTQYF. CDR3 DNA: TGTGCCAGCACGGGTTCAGATACGCAGTATTTT.

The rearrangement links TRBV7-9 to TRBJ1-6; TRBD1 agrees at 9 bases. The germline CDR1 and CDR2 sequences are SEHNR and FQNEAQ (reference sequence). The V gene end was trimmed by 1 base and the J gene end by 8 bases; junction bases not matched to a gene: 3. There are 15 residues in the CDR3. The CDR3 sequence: CASSLGGQGHSPLHF. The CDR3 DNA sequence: TGTGCCAGCAGCTTAGGGGGACAGGGTCATTCACCCCTCCACTTT.

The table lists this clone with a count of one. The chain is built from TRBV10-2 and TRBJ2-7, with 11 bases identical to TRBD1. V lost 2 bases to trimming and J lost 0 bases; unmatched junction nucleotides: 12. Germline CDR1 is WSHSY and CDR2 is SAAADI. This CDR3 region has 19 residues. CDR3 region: CASSEGRTGGAHLSYEQYF. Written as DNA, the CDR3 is TGCGCCAGCAGTGAGGGAAGGACAGGGGGCGCACACCTCTCCTACGAGCAGTACTTC.

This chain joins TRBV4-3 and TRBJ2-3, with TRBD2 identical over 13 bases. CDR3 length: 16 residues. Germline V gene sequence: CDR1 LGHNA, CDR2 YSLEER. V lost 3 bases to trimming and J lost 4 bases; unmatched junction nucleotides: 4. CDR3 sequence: CASSHALAGGPDTQYF. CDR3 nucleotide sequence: TGCGCCAGCAGCCATGCACTAGCGGGGGGGCCAGATACGCAGTATTTT.

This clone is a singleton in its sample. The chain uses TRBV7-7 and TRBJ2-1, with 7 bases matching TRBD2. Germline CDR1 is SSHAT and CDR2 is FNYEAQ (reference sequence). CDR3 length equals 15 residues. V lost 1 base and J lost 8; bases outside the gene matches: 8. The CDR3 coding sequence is TGTGCCAGCAGCTTAGAGCGCGGGAGTTTGGATGAGCAGTTCTTC. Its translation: CASSLERGSLDEQFF.

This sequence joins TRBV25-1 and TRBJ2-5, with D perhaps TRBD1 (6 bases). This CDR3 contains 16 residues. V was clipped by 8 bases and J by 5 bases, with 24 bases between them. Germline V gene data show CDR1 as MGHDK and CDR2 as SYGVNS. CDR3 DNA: TGTGCCAGCGCTGACCCTAAACAAACAGGGCTTGAGACCCAGTACTTC. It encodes CASADPKQTGLETQYF. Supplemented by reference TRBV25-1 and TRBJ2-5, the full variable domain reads EADIYQTPRYLVIGTGKKITLECSQTMGHDKMYWYQQDPGMELHLIHYSYGVNSTEKGDLSSESTVSRIRTEHFPLTLESARPSHTSQYLCASADPKQTGLETQYFGPGTRLLVL.